The 28 T cell receptor beta chains listed next were all sequenced from one sample in a study of radiotherapy plus CTLA-4 blockade in lung cancer (dated by TCRdb to the late 2010s). Library preparation was by the immunoSEQ multiplex PCR assay. TCRdb limited this immuneACCESS table to in-frame rearrangements with V and J called. A share of clones is missing; checked studies link under half to unresolved V genes, and the rest is unexplained. In this sample the table shows some 46,000 clones, 75% to 90% of which occur a single time. The ten largest clones take up 2.5% to 3.5% of the sample. Material: peripheral blood, obtained from a patient treated with radiotherapy plus ipilimumab. These TCRs come from a human donor with non-small cell lung cancer who had stable disease on radiotherapy plus ipilimumab.

The chain has TRBV30 and TRBJ2-7, with 9 bases that match TRBD1. Trimming removed 5 bases from V and 3 bases from J; junction bases left unmatched: 8. CDR1 is GTSNPN and CDR2 is SVGIG in the germline V gene (reference sequence). The CDR3 has 14 amino acids. CDR3 region: CAWGGTGSFYEQYF. In DNA form, the CDR3 reads TGTGCCTGGGGCGGGACAGGGAGTTTCTACGAGCAGTACTTC.

The chain carries TRBV11-2 and TRBJ1-5; D unresolved. The germline CDR1 and CDR2 sequences are SGHAT and FQNNGV. Trimming removed 2 bases from V and 2 bases from J, with 4 bases in between. The CDR3 extends over 13 amino acids. CDR3 in DNA: TGTGCCAGCAGCTTAATAGGCAATCAGCCCCAGCATTTT. Translated, it gives CASSLIGNQPQHF.

The chain combines TRBV19 with TRBJ1-4; D gene uncertain. V was trimmed by 9 bases and J by 6 bases, leaving 17 bases between them. Germline V lookup: CDR1 LNHDA, CDR2 SQIVND (reference sequence). CDR3 length equals 14 residues. CDR3 amino acids: CASRAPSYDEKLFF. For the CDR3, the DNA is TGTGCCAGCCGCGCACCTTCTTACGATGAAAAACTGTTTTTT.

The chain joins TRBV11-2 to TRBJ1-1; D unresolved. This CDR3 has 14 residues. Trimming removed 1 base at V and 4 bases at J, with 10 bases between. CDR1 and CDR2 (germline): SGHAT, FQNNGV. The CDR3 DNA is TGTGCCAGCAGCTTAGCGGGAAGGAGCACTGAAGCTTTCTTT. Its protein is CASSLAGRSTEAFF.

The chain couples TRBV2 to TRBJ1-5, with TRBD1 matching 8 bases. The CDR3 sequence is 13 residues long. The ends lost 6 bases at V and 5 bases at J; junction bases unmatched: 3. Looked up from germline, CDR1 is SNHLY and CDR2 is FYNNEI. The CDR3 spells CASRPDRDQPQHF. In DNA, the CDR3 is TGTGCCAGCAGACCGGACAGGGATCAGCCCCAGCATTTT.

The chain joins TRBV5-4 to TRBJ1-3, with 7 bases aligning to TRBD1. Germline V CDR1 and CDR2: SGHNT, YYREEE (reference sequence). The CDR3 consists of 15 residues. V lost 4 bases and J lost 5; bases outside the gene matches: 9. CDR3 amino acids: CASSGWTGGRNTIYF. CDR3 bases: TGTGCCAGCAGCGGTTGGACAGGTGGGCGAAACACCATATATTTT.

This chain links TRBV11-2 with TRBJ2-1; D might be TRBD2 (6 bases). V lost 6 bases, J lost 0 bases, and 15 bases lay in between. CDR3 size: 16 residues. Looked up from germline, CDR1 is SGHAT and CDR2 is FQNNGV. CDR3 sequence reads: CASSTAGRRSYNEQFF. CDR3 DNA sequence: TGTGCCAGCAGTACCGCCGGGAGACGCTCCTACAATGAGCAGTTCTTC.

This clone has a handful of counts. The chain employs TRBV2 and TRBJ2-3, with 14 bases lining up with TRBD2. V lost 8 bases to trimming and J lost 6 bases; unmatched junction nucleotides: 10. Germline CDR1 and CDR2: SNHLY and FYNNEI. The CDR3 has 16 residues. CDR3 residues: CASRPGLAGEADTQYF. The CDR3 nucleotides are TGTGCCAGCCGGCCGGGACTAGCGGGAGAGGCGGATACGCAGTATTTT.

The V gene is TRBV7-2, the J gene TRBJ2-6; D remains ambiguous. V lost 0 bases and J lost 4, with 13 bases in between. From germline, CDR1 is SGHTA and CDR2 FQGNSA. CDR3 length equals 17 residues. The CDR3 region has the DNA TGTGCCAGCAGCTTAGCGCGCGTCAGGCTCGGGGCCAACGTCCTGACTTTC. Translated: CASSLARVRLGANVLTF.

V gene TRBV28 combines with J gene TRBJ1-2; D gene unclear. V was trimmed by 5 bases and J by 7 bases, leaving 17 bases between them. The CDR3 loop spans 14 amino acids. Per the germline V gene, CDR1 is MDHEN and CDR2 is SYDVKM. The CDR3 DNA follows: TGTGCCAGCAGTCCGGACTCCTCGTTCTTTGGCTACACCTTC. Amino acids: CASSPDSSFFGYTF.

A few counts support this clone. The V gene is TRBV2, the J gene TRBJ2-3; D is perhaps TRBD1 (5 bases). Per germline, CDR1 SNHLY and CDR2 FYNNEI. Trimming stripped 5 bases from V and 4 bases from J, with 7 bases between. This CDR3 contains 12 residues. DNA of the CDR3: TGTGCCAGCAGTAGGGGTGCAGATACGCAGTATTTT. Amino acids: CASSRGADTQYF.

The chain employs TRBV5-4 and TRBJ2-7; possibly TRBD1 for D (6 bases). Germline CDR1 SGHNT, CDR2 YYREEE (reference sequence). Trimming took 0 bases from V and 3 from J, leaving 13 bases between them. CDR3 length: 15 residues. CDR3 sequence: CASSLAAGVRYEQYF. For the CDR3, the DNA is TGTGCCAGCAGCTTGGCGGCAGGGGTACGCTACGAGCAGTACTTC.

CDR3 sequence (DNA): TGTGCCAGTAGTATTGAAGCTAGCGGGATCAATGAGCAGTTCTTC. Residues: CASSIEASGINEQFF. This chain links TRBV19 with TRBJ2-1, with 9 positions matching TRBD2. This CDR3 comprises 15 residues. V dropped 3 bases and J dropped 6; count of bases not matched to a gene: 6. CDR1 is LNHDA, CDR2 SQIVND, per germline (reference sequence). Supplemented by reference TRBV19 and TRBJ2-1, the full variable domain reads DGGITQSPKYLFRKEGQNVTLSCEQNLNHDAMYWYRQDPGQGLRLIYYSQIVNDFQKGDIAEGYSVSREKKESFPLTVTSAQKNPTAFYLCASSIEASGINEQFFGPGTRLTVL.

By share of the sample, this clone is medium-sized. The V gene is TRBV19, the J gene TRBJ2-5, with D perhaps matching TRBD2 (6 bases). Germline values: CDR1 LNHDA, CDR2 SQIVND (reference sequence). The CDR3 has 16 residues. V dropped 3 bases and J dropped 0 bases, with 14 bases sitting between them. Written as DNA, the CDR3 is TGTGCCAGTAGTATTACCGGGGCGGGAAACCAAGAGACCCAGTACTTC. This encodes CASSITGAGNQETQYF.

J is TRBJ2-7 and V is TRBV7-9, with 7 bases matching TRBD1. Germline loops: CDR1 SEHNR, CDR2 FQNEAQ (reference sequence). The CDR3 extends over 13 amino acids. With 5 bases clipped from V and 9 bases from J, the junction kept 10 bases outside the gene matches. The CDR3 reads CASSASGQPGQYF. The CDR3 nucleotides read TGTGCCAGCAGCGCGTCGGGACAGCCGGGGCAGTACTTC.

The V call is TRBV27, the J call TRBJ1-1; D perhaps matches TRBD1 (6 bases). Per the germline V gene, CDR1 is MNHEY and CDR2 is SMNVEV (reference sequence). The V end was cut by 6 bases, the J end by 3 bases, with 20 bases between. This CDR3 comprises 16 residues. The CDR3 loop is CASSPGLNPGDTEAFF. DNA of the CDR3: TGTGCCAGCAGCCCCGGACTGAACCCAGGGGACACTGAAGCTTTCTTT.

The rearrangement links TRBV28 to TRBJ1-5, with D possibly matching TRBD1 (6 bases). With 8 bases removed from V and 9 bases from J, the gap between germline ends came to 17 bases. Germline V lookup: CDR1 MDHEN, CDR2 SYDVKM. The CDR3 has 13 amino acids. In DNA form, the CDR3 reads TGTGCCAGCGAACAGGGCAATTACGGGCCCCAGCATTTT. Translated: CASEQGNYGPQHF.

This clone was detected a few times. V and J are TRBV7-3 and TRBJ2-2; 12 bases map to TRBD2. The CDR3 has 14 amino acids. CDR1 and CDR2 (germline): SGHTA, FQGTGA. The trim removed 6 bases at V and 7 bases at J, leaving 3 bases unmatched. The CDR3 DNA sequence: TGTGCCAGCAGGCTAGCGGGAGGGGACGGGGAGCTGTTTTTT. Encoded protein: CASRLAGGDGELFF.

This chain uses TRBV30 with TRBJ2-5; D is perhaps TRBD2 (8 bases). This CDR3 has 14 amino acids. Germline loops: CDR1 GTSNPN, CDR2 SVGIG (reference sequence). The V end was cut by 5 bases, the J end by 7 bases, with 20 bases between. The CDR3 is CAWGVRGSGGTQYF. As DNA, the CDR3 is TGTGCCTGGGGGGTCAGGGGGAGCGGGGGGACCCAGTACTTC.

The DNA for the CDR3 is TGTGCCAGCAGTTTATCGCCCCCCGAACTAGCGGGAGGGCCCGGCACCGGGGAGCTGTTTTTT. It is translated as CASSLSPPELAGGPGTGELFF. The chain combines TRBV27 with TRBJ2-2; TRBD2 matches 13 bases. With V trimmed by 0 bases and J by 4 bases, 14 bases remained unmatched. CDR1 MNHEY and CDR2 SMNVEV come from the germline V gene (reference sequence). The CDR3 loop spans 21 amino acids.

This chain links TRBV7-9 with TRBJ1-2; a possible D gene is TRBD1 (6 bases). Per the germline V gene, CDR1 is SEHNR and CDR2 is FQNEAQ (reference sequence). CDR3 length: 14 amino acids. The V gene lost 2 bases and the J gene lost 1 base, with 8 bases spanning the gap. The CDR3 DNA follows: TGTGCCAGCAGCTTACAGGGGTATAACTATGGCTACACCTTC. It yields the protein CASSLQGYNYGYTF.

The chain is built from TRBV15 and TRBJ2-3; D is perhaps TRBD2 (6 bases). V was cut by 0 bases and J by 3 bases, with 13 bases left in between. CDR3 size: 16 residues. Per germline, CDR1 LNHNV and CDR2 YYDKDF (reference sequence). CDR3 sequence reads: CATSRDLALGTDTQYF. CDR3 DNA sequence: TGTGCCACCAGCAGAGATCTAGCGTTGGGAACAGATACGCAGTATTTT.

The chain carries TRBV6-5 and TRBJ2-7, with TRBD1 matching 7 bases. This CDR3 region has 14 residues. Trimming took 6 bases from V and 5 from J; bases not matched to a gene: 10. Germline V CDR1 and CDR2: MNHEY, SVGAGI. The CDR3 spells CASRPRQGKNEQYF. CDR3 DNA sequence: TGTGCCAGCAGGCCCAGACAGGGAAAGAACGAGCAGTACTTC.

A few counts support this clone. J is TRBJ2-5 and V is TRBV27; D is possibly TRBD2 (6 bases). Trimming took off 3 bases at V and 2 bases at J, with 10 bases between the two ends. Germline-derived CDR1 and CDR2 are MNHEY and SMNVEV (reference sequence). The CDR3 has 14 residues. This CDR3 is CASSFLGLQETQYF. In nucleotides, the CDR3 is TGTGCCAGCAGTTTTTTGGGACTTCAAGAGACCCAGTACTTC.

The chain joins TRBV7-8 to TRBJ2-5; 15 bases match TRBD2. The better agreement between TRBJ2-7 and the DNA end casts doubt on the J call. Germline lookup yields CDR1 SGHVS and CDR2 FQNEAQ. CDR3 length equals 15 residues. CDR3 bases: TGTGCCAGCAGCCCGGGACTAGCGGGAGGCTACGAGCAGTACTTC. Translating it yields CASSPGLAGGYEQYF.

The chain couples TRBV4-2 to TRBJ2-1, with 7 positions matching TRBD2. Germline CDR1 and CDR2: LGHNA and YNFKEQ. CDR3 size: 17 residues. After removal of 1 base from V and 0 bases from J, the junction contained 6 bases not matched to a gene. The CDR3 sequence: CASSQVWASGSYNEQFF. DNA of the CDR3: TGTGCCAGCAGCCAAGTTTGGGCTAGCGGCTCCTACAATGAGCAGTTCTTC.

The genes are TRBV27 and TRBJ2-6; possibly TRBD1 for D (6 bases). V gave up 5 bases and J gave up 0 bases, with 14 bases separating them. The V gene's germline CDR1 is MNHEY and CDR2 SMNVEV (reference sequence). The CDR3 is made up of 17 amino acids. The CDR3 protein is CASSPDSASSGANVLTF. The CDR3 bases are TGTGCCAGCAGTCCGGACAGTGCCAGCTCTGGGGCCAACGTCCTGACTTTC. Together with reference TRBV27 and TRBJ2-6, the CDR3 gives the full variable domain: EAQVTQNPRYLITVTGKKLTVTCSQNMNHEYMSWYRQDPGLGLRQIYYSMNVEVTDKGDVPEGYKVSRKEKRNFPLILESPSPNQTSLYFCASSPDSASSGANVLTFGAGSRLTVL.

Comment on this clone: The sample has other DNA sequences that encode this CDR3 too. The V call is TRBV5-1, the J call TRBJ1-4; D not resolved. This CDR3 contains 14 residues. The V and J ends lost 2 bases and 5 bases respectively, with 10 bases between them. Germline V lookup: CDR1 SGHRS, CDR2 YFSETQ. In nucleotides, the CDR3 is TGCGCCAGCAGCTTCGGAGGGTCAAATGAAAAACTGTTTTTT. Amino acid sequence: CASSFGGSNEKLFF.